The sample holds one count of the clone carrying this T cell receptor beta chain. This CDR3 region has 14 residues. CDR1 is SGHRS, CDR2 YFSETQ, per germline. The ends were cut back, 0 bases at V and 5 bases at J, with 11 bases in the middle. The entry originates in a study of blood T cell repertoires in COVID-19. Repertoires were generated with immunoSEQ multiplex PCR, while TCRdb's copy carries only in-frame clones and drops some. This table has roughly 220,000 clones, approximately 84% appearing once. The chain is built from TRBV5-1 and TRBJ2-5; D unclear. Sequenced material: peripheral blood. The clonotype originates from an older woman with acute or convalescent COVID-19. CDR3 protein: CASSLEGVWETQYF. The CDR3 DNA sequence: TGCGCCAGCAGCTTGGAAGGAGTCTGGGAGACCCAGTACTTC.